The 2 T cell receptor beta chains given below trace back to one sample, sequenced in a study of T cell responses to AZD1222 COVID-19 vaccine. Data came from immunoSEQ multiplex PCR; TCRdb stores just in-frame clones and leaves some out. Of around 110,000 clones listed, approximately 86% are singletons. Sequencing used peripheral blood, obtained on day 0 of AZD1222 vaccination. These TCRs come from an adult in good health.

This rearrangement joins TRBV29-1 to TRBJ2-1; 15 bases are a match to TRBD2. The germline gives CDR1 SQVTM, CDR2 ANQGSEA. V shed 7 bases, J shed 5 bases, and the junction held 3 bases outside the gene matches. This CDR3 has 14 amino acids. Written as DNA, the CDR3 is TGCAGCGGGACTAGCGGGGGGGTAGACAATGAGCAGTTCTTC. Translation gives CSGTSGGVDNEQFF.

This chain links TRBV5-8 with TRBJ1-2, with TRBD1 matching 7 bases. The germline V gene has CDR1 SGHTS and CDR2 YDEGEE. The CDR3 has 15 amino acids. Trimming cost V 4 bases and J 4 bases; bases outside gene matches: 10. The DNA of the CDR3 is TGTGCCAGCAGCGCAAGGGACAGATCCGCCTATGGCTACACCTTC. The encoded protein is CASSARDRSAYGYTF.